Listed below are T cell receptor beta chains from one sample, sequenced in a study of blood T cell repertoires in COVID-19. Profiling relied on immunoSEQ multiplex PCR, and the TCRdb table lists in-frame clones only, not all of them. The data hold more than 150,000 clones, with roughly 80% observed a single time. Material for sequencing was peripheral blood. These receptors all come from a man aged 60 to 75 with acute or convalescent COVID-19. Both conserved end residues are part of each CDR3. D genes are given only for firm matches. Clone sizes are given selectively: once, few, many, or a class where the clone is expanded.

V	D	size	J	CDR3	DNA
TRBV6-5	NA	NA	TRBJ1-4	CASRSPNEKLFF	TGTGCCAGCCGCAGTCCTAATGAAAAACTGTTTTTT
TRBV27	NA	NA	TRBJ1-1	CASSLTVNTEAFF	TGTGCCAGCAGCCTTACAGTGAACACTGAAGCTTTCTTT
TRBV24-1	NA	NA	TRBJ2-1	CATKPEGDYNEQFF	TGTGCCACCAAACCAGAGGGGGATTACAATGAGCAGTTCTTC
TRBV6-1	NA	NA	TRBJ2-7	CASSEGGFYEQYF	TGTGCCAGCAGTGAGGGCGGGTTCTACGAGCAGTACTTC
TRBV30	NA	NA	TRBJ1-2	CAWSVWGHGYTF	TGTGCCTGGAGTGTCTGGGGCCATGGCTACACCTTC
TRBV5-1	TRBD1	once	TRBJ1-6	CASRHSGTGSSYNSPLHF	TGCGCCAGCAGACATTCCGGGACAGGGAGCTCCTATAATTCACCCCTCCACTTT
TRBV10-3	TRBD1	NA	TRBJ1-4	CAIRPGQASNEKLFF	TGTGCCATCAGACCGGGACAGGCCTCGAATGAAAAACTGTTTTTT
TRBV5-1	TRBD2	NA	TRBJ2-3	CASSPRTSGRVADTQYF	TGCGCCAGCAGCCCACGGACTAGCGGGAGGGTGGCAGATACGCAGTATTTT
TRBV7-9	NA	once	TRBJ1-1	CASSLSYTEAFF	TGTGCCAGCAGCTTAAGCTACACTGAAGCTTTCTTT
TRBV7-2	TRBD2	NA	TRBJ2-7	CASSLQAGRASYEQYF	TGTGCCAGCAGCTTACAGGCCGGGAGGGCCTCCTACGAGCAGTACTTC
TRBV3-1/TRBV3-2	TRBD2	many	TRBJ2-1	CASSQGASGREDEQFF	TGTGCCAGCAGCCAAGGTGCTAGCGGGAGAGAGGATGAGCAGTTCTTC
TRBV10-3	TRBD2	NA	TRBJ2-3	CAISEGGRGGTQYF	TGTGCCATCAGTGAAGGCGGGAGGGGGGGTACGCAGTATTTT
TRBV28	TRBD2	NA	TRBJ2-1	CASKTSGRNLDEQFF	TGTGCCAGCAAAACTAGCGGGAGGAATCTGGACGAGCAGTTCTTC
TRBV29-1	NA	NA	TRBJ1-5	CSVEEAGGQPQHF	TGCAGCGTTGAAGAAGCGGGAGGACAGCCCCAGCATTTT
TRBV5-4	TRBD1	NA	TRBJ1-2	CASSSRQGEIGYTF	TGTGCCAGCAGCTCCCGACAGGGGGAAATTGGCTACACCTTC
TRBV21-1	NA	once	TRBJ2-2	CASRNGDRGPGELFF	TGTGCCAGCCGAAACGGGGACAGGGGACCCGGGGAGCTGTTTTTT
TRBV5-1	TRBD1	NA	TRBJ2-7	CASSRTGPYEQYF	TGCGCCAGCAGCCGGACAGGCCCCTACGAGCAGTACTTC
TRBV6-6	TRBD1	NA	TRBJ1-5	CASSSQGAVGNQPQHF	TGTGCCAGCAGTTCTCAGGGGGCGGTGGGCAATCAGCCCCAGCATTTT
TRBV6-5	TRBD1	few	TRBJ1-2	CASSFSGTGGGGYTF	TGTGCCAGCAGTTTCTCCGGGACAGGGGGCGGGGGCTACACCTTC
TRBV2	NA	once	TRBJ1-6	CASNLGGGNGSPLHF	TGTGCCAGCAACCTCGGGGGGGGCAATGGTTCACCCCTCCACTTT
TRBV28	NA	NA	TRBJ2-5	CATRQETQYF	TGTGCCACGCGGCAAGAGACCCAGTACTTC
TRBV29-1	NA	NA	TRBJ2-1	CSVLLGDEQFF	TGCAGCGTCCTCCTAGGCGATGAGCAGTTCTTC
TRBV30	TRBD1	few	TRBJ2-7	CAWNQGAAHEQYF	TGTGCCTGGAACCAGGGGGCGGCCCACGAGCAGTACTTC
TRBV5-6	NA	NA	TRBJ1-4	CASGTMQGTAEKLFF	TGTGCCAGCGGAACTATGCAAGGGACTGCAGAAAAACTGTTTTTT
TRBV25-1	NA	once	TRBJ2-2	CASSALATRAGELFF	TGTGCCAGCAGCGCCCTAGCGACGAGGGCCGGGGAGCTGTTTTTT
TRBV24-1	TRBD1	NA	TRBJ1-1	CATTKKPGQMNTEAFF	TGTGCCACCACCAAAAAACCGGGACAGATGAACACTGAAGCTTTCTTT